Included here is one T cell receptor beta chain sequence, with context. What this receptor recognizes is not known. No clone much larger than this one lies a single base away; base qualities are absent. The cohort was made up of hundreds of healthy bone marrow donors. At the time of sampling, every cohort member was nominally healthy, though immune exposures that went unrecorded were likely present. The donor tested CMV seronegative and was one of the 352 seronegative cohort members. Each donor provided a peripheral blood sample, and peripheral blood mononuclear cells were used for TCR beta sequencing. The Qiagen DNeasy Blood Extraction Kit was used to extract genomic DNA from the blood cell samples. Libraries were constructed by the immunoSEQ multiplex PCR assay. For the multiplex PCR, a mixture combining 60 forward primers for TCR Vbeta segments and 13 reverse primers for TCR Jbeta segments was used. Amplification of the CDR3 region of rearranged TCR beta genes was performed with a multiplex PCR assay on genomic DNA. On the Illumina HiSeq System, the amplified TCR beta libraries were sequenced as 87-base-pair reads. Per the authors' processing: A later analysis tallied 75 million to 95 million unique TCR beta chains across the 666 repertoires, and around 10 million of those chains were shared by two or more donors. Raw reads were error-corrected and collapsed into unique sequences by a nearest-neighbor algorithm in which closely related sequences were merged to remove PCR and sequencing errors. Alignment of CDR3 sequences to IMGT reference sequences was used to assign V, D and J gene segments. Each retained sequence needed at least a six-nucleotide match to both a V gene segment and a J gene segment. A rearrangement was called productive if the CDR3 had no stop codons and remained in frame with V and J, and every other rearrangement was called non-productive. Following IMGT convention, CDR3 was defined as the stretch from the second conserved V-encoded cysteine up to the conserved J-encoded phenylalanine. The earlier analysis of some 550 of the donors excluded any sequence lacking an unambiguous match to a single V gene segment. An earlier analysis of some 500 of the donors classified V segments as functional when productive rearrangements were above 56.7% and as segregating when the standard deviation between donors was above 5%. To diagnose cytomegalovirus status from the catalog of TCR beta chain sequences, a statistical classification framework was built. A later analysis assigned V and J genes by comparing TCR nucleotide sequences with IMGT/GENE-DB human TR gene sequences. A later analysis assigned CDR3 sequences and most-parsimonious VDJ recombination scenarios with the TCRdist pipeline. A later analysis defined each TCR beta chain by its CDR3 amino acid sequence plus V-gene family, and excluded reads lacking a unique V-gene family. To address suspected cross-contamination and a sequencing artifact, a later analysis removed 592 highly shared, low-generation-probability nucleotide sequences. For each public chain, a later analysis derived a clonal expansion index from normalized ranks of inferred template counts within each repertoire. In a later analysis, generation probabilities were computed using a VDJ recombination model fitted to out-of-frame rearrangements, and the results were checked against IGoR. Hypergeometric tests were used in a later analysis to score TCR-TCR, TCR-HLA and TCR-CMV co-occurrence, with a repertoire-size bias correction applied to the TCR pairs. A later analysis estimated false discovery rates by permuting HLA or CMV assignments 20 times. A later analysis grouped co-occurring TCRs with DBSCAN, adding TCRdist sequence similarity when clustering within HLA-allele-positive subsets. Repertoires with fewer than 30,000 or more than 120,000 public chains were left out of co-occurrence clustering, as were about 5 repertoires with anomalous nucleotide sharing. TCRdb mirrors the immuneACCESS table, restricted to in-frame sequences. Some clones are absent from its copies; in checked studies, under half trace to an unresolved V gene, and the reason for the others is unknown. V and J calls and clone size follow that table, whereas D and trimming were derived from the DNA. Here the sample has fewer than 200,000 clones; 80% occur a single time. Approximately 1.3% of the sample comes from the top ten.

This sample was taken from a study of cytomegalovirus exposure and HLA in healthy donors (dated by TCRdb to 2016 to 2017). For context, the study as a whole: According to an earlier analysis of several hundred of the donors, about 179 million T cells yielded roughly 100 million unique TCR beta sequences and 276 Gb of sequence data. Roughly 290 gigabases of sequencing data and 75 million to 85 million unique TCR sequences made up an early release that covered several hundred HLA-typed donors. The genetic ancestry cluster associated with self-reported Caucasian donors included approximately 85% of the 300 to 400 genotyped donors. The aim of the study was to test whether cataloging public T cell receptors could identify signatures of past pathogen exposure. Using immunosequencing, the study profiled T cell repertoires from 640 or so subjects and related those repertoires to cytomegalovirus serostatus. A separate validation cohort of approximately 120 different subjects was used in addition to the approximately 670-subject first cohort. To predict cytomegalovirus infection status, the study combined high-throughput TCR immunosequencing, statistical association of individual TCRs with disease status, and machine learning. To study patterns of TCR occurrence, a later analysis re-analyzed previously published TCR beta repertoires from hundreds of donors and added high-resolution HLA genotyping. Rather than using new phenotypic data, the later analysis identified candidate immune exposures from TCR beta sequences and from how often those sequences occurred across donors. An earlier analysis of a few hundred of the donors applied high-throughput TCR beta sequencing to assess whether each TCR beta V gene segment acted as functional or pseudogenic. Donor age, sex, ethnicity and CMV serostatus were collected together with the repertoire data. In a later genetic analysis, genome-wide SNP genotypes for about 65% of the 666 donors were used, and that subset was treated as a discovery cohort. Every discovery cohort repertoire had been produced on one sequencing platform. HLA typing included class I and class II loci at four-digit resolution. The number of donors typed differed by locus, with about 629-630 for A, B, C, DRB1 and DQB1, roughly 520 for DQA1, 600 to 610 for DPA1, and under 490 for DPB1. Roughly 5 DR-DQ haplotypes were treated as single units for association and clustering because of strong linkage in the cohort. Among a few hundred genotyped donors of the cohort, an average of 235,054 unique TCR beta nucleotide sequences were sequenced per donor, roughly a sixth of them non-productive.

Summary of the overall study and its limitations: Correlated functional status among segregating V segments might reflect linkage disequilibrium, but an unknown experimental factor could not be ruled out. The 87-base-pair reads could not distinguish some IMGT-functional V segments, including TRBV6-2 and TRBV6-3, so those segments were excluded. Sequencing depth was assumed to be roughly uniform across donors in the presence/absence analyses, though that assumption may not hold. Most TCR sequences were seen in very few donors, while some public TCRs were found in many individuals. Compared with equally common non-associated chains, HLA-associated TCR beta chains in a later analysis were more clonally expanded and had lower generation probabilities. The classifier was reported to diagnose cytomegalovirus status with high specificity and sensitivity in both the original and validation cohorts. Several of the top co-occurrence clusters appeared to be linked to parvovirus B19, influenza, CMV and Epstein-Barr virus, according to a later analysis. Strong co-occurrence of HLA alleles, especially DR and DQ, made assigning TCR associations to individual alleles difficult. Compared with the roughly 670-donor mean, donors in an Asian-associated ancestry cluster had fewer N-insertions in productive TCRs, according to a later genetic analysis. In a later analysis, 16,951 TCR beta sequences were associated with specific HLA alleles at a false discovery rate of 0.05. In a later analysis, the rate of TCR association differed among HLA loci, with DRB1 alleles having the most associated TCRs and HLA-C alleles having the fewest. It was suggested by the authors that the approach could potentially be generalized to other disease states and immunological phenotypes. This cohort had only TCR beta chains sequenced, and the lack of alpha or paired-chain data limited which features could be detected. Because HLA typing was missing for some donors at each locus, association tests included only the typed subset. In a later analysis, most CMV-associated TCR beta chains were found to appear HLA-restricted, with HLA associations seemingly driven largely by CMV exposure. Broadly in line with IMGT annotations, most TCR beta V segments showed up in productive rearrangements about 90% or about 30% of the time in an earlier analysis of several hundred of the donors. A later genetic analysis associated a missense DCLRE1C variant with V-gene and J-gene trimming of TCR beta chains, and an independent cohort replicated the association. In vitro tests confirmed that a few of the cytomegalovirus-associated TCR beta chains recognize cytomegalovirus antigens. CMV serostatus was the only immune exposure information available for the cohort. A further reported finding was that TCR beta sequences accurately predicted the HLA-A and HLA-B alleles for most subjects in the first cohort. The sequencing pipeline was judged likely to have produced a cluster of highly shared sequence variants as a technical artifact. Because counts were too low, some 17 rarely observed V segments, including chromosome 9 orphons, were excluded from the earlier analysis of fewer than 650 of the donors. The study listed 164 TCR beta chains as associated with cytomegalovirus.

There are 13 amino acids in the CDR3, from cysteine to phenylalanine inclusive. Only the CDR3 part of the read is kept: 39 bases, read in frame from the first base. Trimming costs V 10 bases and J 0 bases, and their ends lie 13 bases apart. The germline V gene sets CDR1 to MNHNS and CDR2 to SASEGT. The chain is made from TRBV6-1 and TRBJ2-7; possibly the D gene is TRBD2, per 6 matching bases. The receptor was isolated from a young man in good health and CMV-seronegative. The material sequenced was PBMCs. The nucleotide sequence is TGTGCCATCCTAGCGTCTAGCTCCTACGAGCAGTACTTC. Its protein reads: CAILASSSYEQYF.